This paragraph reports one T cell receptor beta chain. A junction end diverges from the germline sequence, so it may reflect a read error. The sample originates from a study of CD8+ T cells in alopecia areata. Overall study: Tofacitinib lasted 6 to 18 months, then 6 months off drug.

Extracted RNA was reverse transcribed into cDNA, the sequencing template. The assay was immunoSEQ multiplex PCR, and TCRdb's table has in-frame clones only and misses some. Altogether more than 200,000 clones are present, 65% to 70% being singletons, with the ten largest covering more than 0.95%. Patients with alopecia areata provided lesional scalp punch biopsies as well as peripheral blood. This receptor was obtained from a human donor with alopecia areata. Here the sequenced sample was CD4+ T cells sorted from blood, taken at week 0.

CDR3 sequence reads: CASSSSLVRAENF. The CDR3, as DNA: TGTGCCAGCAGCTCCTCGTTGGTGAGGGCCGAGAACTTC. This chain connects TRBV5-8 to TRBJ2-4; D is possibly TRBD2 (5 bases). Germline lookup yields CDR1 SGHTS and CDR2 YDEGEE. The CDR3 length is 13 residues.